Included here is one TCR beta chain sequence, with context. In the authors' methods: Nucleated cell number was recorded as an estimate derived from reference gene primer amplification. Measured with immunoSEQ multiplex PCR; TCRdb has only the in-frame clones, and not every one. Clonal size and the V and J genes are those of that table, whereas D and trimming came from the DNA. Found here are 150,000 to 200,000 clones, over 75% of them singletons; the top ten hold approximately 11%. The data were obtained in a study of blood T cell repertoires in COVID-19. Study-wide background: Italy, Spain and the United States were the sources of the convalescent and acute COVID-19 samples. The cDNA or gDNA used as material had been derived from T cells, B-cell-depleted T cells, or PBMCs.

Trimming took 7 bases from V and 7 from J; bases not matched to a gene: 6. CDR3 length: 13 residues. Germline values: CDR1 LNHDA, CDR2 SQIVND (reference sequence). This chain links TRBV19 with TRBJ1-4; TRBD1 agrees at 7 bases. The source of this sequence is a human donor in a cohort sampled during active COVID-19. The sample consisted of peripheral blood. The CDR3 spells CASTSDRFEKLFF. CDR3 coding DNA: TGTGCCAGTACCTCGGACAGGTTTGAAAAACTGTTTTTT.